Following are 4 T cell receptor beta chains from one sample sequenced in a study of cytomegalovirus exposure and HLA in healthy donors. With 60 Vbeta and 13 Jbeta primers, the PCR was carried out. Assay used: immunoSEQ multiplex PCR; TCRdb lists only in-frame clones, some missing. The sample holds 150,000 or so clones. What was sequenced was PBMCs. Source of these receptors: a woman in her 50s in good health and CMV-seronegative.

CDR3 sequence reads: CASSPLRSGRAPNFYNEQFF. CDR3 DNA: TGTGCCAGCTCACCCCTCCGTAGCGGGAGGGCACCTAACTTCTACAATGAGCAGTTCTTC. The V call is TRBV18, the J call TRBJ2-1; 11 bases agree with TRBD2. The CDR3 length is 20 residues. The junction had 16 bases not matched to a gene; V was cut back by 3 bases and J by 3 bases. CDR1 and CDR2 (germline): KGHSH, LQKENI. The full variable domain, with the rest looked up from reference TRBV18 and TRBJ2-1, is NAGVMQNPRHLVRRRGQEARLRCSPMKGHSHVYWYRQLPEEGLKFMVYLQKENIIDESGMPKERFSAEFPKEGPSILRIQQVVRGDSAAYFCASSPLRSGRAPNFYNEQFFGPGTRLTVL.

This chain connects TRBV5-1 to TRBJ2-7, with a tentative D call TRBD1 (6 bases). Trimming removed 4 bases at V and 6 bases at J, with 20 bases between. The CDR3 extends over 15 amino acids. The germline V gene has CDR1 SGHRS and CDR2 YFSETQ. The CDR3 loop reads CASSPQGPLGGEQYF. CDR3 DNA sequence: TGCGCCAGCAGCCCCCAGGGGCCTCTGGGCGGCGAGCAGTACTTC.

The genes are TRBV7-9 and TRBJ1-5; D possibly corresponds to TRBD1 (6 bases). This CDR3 has 13 amino acids. V gave up 5 bases and J gave up 4 bases, with 9 bases separating them. Germline lookup yields CDR1 SEHNR and CDR2 FQNEAQ (reference sequence). The CDR3: CASSPDSNQPQHF. DNA of the CDR3: TGTGCCAGCAGCCCGGACAGTAATCAGCCCCAGCATTTT.

V gene TRBV4-3 combines with J gene TRBJ2-1; TRBD2 aligns across 8 bases. The CDR3 length is 15 residues. After removal of 5 bases from V and 0 bases from J, the junction contained 3 bases not matched to a gene. Germline CDR1 LGHNA, CDR2 YSLEER. The CDR3 sequence is CASSRSGSSYNEQFF. CDR3 bases: TGCGCCAGCAGCAGGAGCGGGAGCTCCTACAATGAGCAGTTCTTC.